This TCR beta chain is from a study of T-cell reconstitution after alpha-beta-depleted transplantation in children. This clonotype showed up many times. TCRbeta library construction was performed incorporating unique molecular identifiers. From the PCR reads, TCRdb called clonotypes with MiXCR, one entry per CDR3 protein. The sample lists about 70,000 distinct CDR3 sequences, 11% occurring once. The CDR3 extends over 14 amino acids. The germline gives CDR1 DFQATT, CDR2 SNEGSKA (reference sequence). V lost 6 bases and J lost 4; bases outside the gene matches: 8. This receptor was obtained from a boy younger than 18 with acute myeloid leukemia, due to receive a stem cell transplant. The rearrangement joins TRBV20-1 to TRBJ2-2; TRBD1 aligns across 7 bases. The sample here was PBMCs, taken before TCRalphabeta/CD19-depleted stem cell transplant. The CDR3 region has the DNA TGCAGTGCCCCACGAGGGGGCGGCACCGGGGAGCTGTTTTTT. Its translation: CSAPRGGGTGELFF.